These 6 T cell receptor beta chains came from one sample sequenced in a study of radiotherapy plus CTLA-4 blockade in lung cancer. The table came from immunoSEQ multiplex PCR; TCRdb's copy has only in-frame clones and leaves some out. The data show some 48,000 clones, 75% to 90% seen once. The sample consisted of peripheral blood, taken from a patient treated with radiotherapy plus ipilimumab. The source of these receptors is a human donor with non-small cell lung cancer that progressed on radiotherapy plus ipilimumab. Some clones in this sample may be carry-over from other donors' samples.

This chain uses TRBV5-4 with TRBJ1-6, with D possibly matching TRBD1 (6 bases). CDR3 length: 15 residues. CDR1 is SGHNT, CDR2 YYREEE, per germline (reference sequence). Trimming stripped 2 bases from V and 6 bases from J, with 12 bases between. The CDR3 coding sequence is TGTGCCAGCAGCTTCTTAGGACAGACTAATTCACCCCTCCACTTT. It is translated as CASSFLGQTNSPLHF.

This clone was seen once. The V call is TRBV2, the J call TRBJ1-1; D remains ambiguous. In germline, CDR1 is SNHLY, CDR2 FYNNEI. V dropped 5 bases and J dropped 3 bases, with 10 bases sitting between them. The CDR3 is 13 residues long. The CDR3 region is CASSFREDTEAFF. The DNA of the CDR3 is TGTGCCAGCAGTTTCCGGGAGGACACTGAAGCTTTCTTT. Full variable domain (remainder filled in from reference TRBV2 and TRBJ1-1): EPEVTQTPSHQVTQMGQEVILRCVPISNHLYFYWYRQILGQKVEFLVSFYNNEISEKSEIFDDQFSVERPDGSNFTLKIRSTKLEDSAMYFCASSFREDTEAFFGQGTRLTVV.

The chain joins TRBV9 to TRBJ2-3, with a tentative D call TRBD2 (6 bases). Between the trimmed V and J ends, which lost 2 bases and 8 bases, there was a span of 21 bases. The CDR3 runs 16 residues. CDR1 and CDR2 (germline): SGDLS, YYNGEE. The CDR3 sequence is CASSVLLREARATQYF. CDR3 nucleotides: TGTGCCAGCAGCGTCCTATTGAGGGAGGCCCGGGCTACGCAGTATTTT.

V and J are TRBV4-3 and TRBJ1-1; no clear D gene. V was cut by 0 bases and J by 4 bases, with 6 bases left in between. Per germline, CDR1 LGHNA and CDR2 YSLEER. The CDR3 runs to 13 residues. The CDR3 sequence is CASSQERSTEAFF. CDR3 in DNA: TGCGCCAGCAGCCAAGAGAGGTCCACTGAAGCTTTCTTT.

The chain employs TRBV5-5 and TRBJ1-1; a weak D match, TRBD1 (5 bases). Germline CDR1 SGHKS, CDR2 YYEKEE (reference sequence). V lost 5 bases and J lost 0, with 14 bases in between. CDR3 length: 15 amino acids. The CDR3 protein is CASSRVQGMNTEAFF. The CDR3 nucleotides read TGTGCCAGCAGTCGTGTTCAGGGTATGAACACTGAAGCTTTCTTT.

The rearrangement uses TRBV4-1 and TRBJ2-5, with 7 positions matching TRBD1. The J call may be in error: the DNA end matches TRBJ2-7 better. Germline CDR1 is MGHRA and CDR2 is YSYEKL. This CDR3 is 13 amino acids long. This chain's CDR3 is CASSHRGQSEQYF. The CDR3, as DNA: TGCGCCAGCAGCCATCGGGGACAGAGCGAGCAGTACTTC.